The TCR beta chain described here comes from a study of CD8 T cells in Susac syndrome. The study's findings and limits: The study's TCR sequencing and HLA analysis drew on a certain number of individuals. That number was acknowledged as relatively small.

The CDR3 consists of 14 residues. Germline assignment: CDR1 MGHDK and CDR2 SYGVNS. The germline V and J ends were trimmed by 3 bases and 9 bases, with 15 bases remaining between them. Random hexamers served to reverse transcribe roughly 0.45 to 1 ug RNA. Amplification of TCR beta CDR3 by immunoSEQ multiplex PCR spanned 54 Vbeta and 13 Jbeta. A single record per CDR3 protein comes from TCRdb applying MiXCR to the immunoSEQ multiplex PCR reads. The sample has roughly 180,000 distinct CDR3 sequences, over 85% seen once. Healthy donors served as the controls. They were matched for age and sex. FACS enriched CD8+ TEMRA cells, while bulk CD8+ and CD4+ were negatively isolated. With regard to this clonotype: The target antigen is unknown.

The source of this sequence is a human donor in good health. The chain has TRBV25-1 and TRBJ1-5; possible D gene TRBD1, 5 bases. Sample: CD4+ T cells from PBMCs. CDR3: CASSDPGGFPPQHF. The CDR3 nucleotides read TGTGCCAGCAGTGACCCGGGGGGATTCCCGCCCCAGCATTTT.